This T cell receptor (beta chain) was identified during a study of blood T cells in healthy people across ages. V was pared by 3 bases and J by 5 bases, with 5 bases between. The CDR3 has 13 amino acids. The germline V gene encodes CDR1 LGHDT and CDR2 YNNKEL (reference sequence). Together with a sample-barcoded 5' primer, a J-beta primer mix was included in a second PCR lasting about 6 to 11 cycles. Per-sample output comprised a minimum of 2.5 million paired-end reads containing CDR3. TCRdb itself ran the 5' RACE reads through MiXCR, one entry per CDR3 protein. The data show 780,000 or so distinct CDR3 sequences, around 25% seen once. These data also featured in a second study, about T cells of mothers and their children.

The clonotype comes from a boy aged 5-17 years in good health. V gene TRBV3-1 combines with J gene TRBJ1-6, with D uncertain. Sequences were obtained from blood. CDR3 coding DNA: TGTGCCAGCAGCCATGGGAATAATTCACCCCTCCACTTT. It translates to CASSHGNNSPLHF. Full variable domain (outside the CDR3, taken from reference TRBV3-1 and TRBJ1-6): DTAVSQTPKYLVTQMGNDKSIKCEQNLGHDTMYWYKQDSKKFLKIMFSYNNKELIINETVPNRFSPKSPDKAHLNLHINSLELGDSAVYFCASSHGNNSPLHFGNGTRLTVT.